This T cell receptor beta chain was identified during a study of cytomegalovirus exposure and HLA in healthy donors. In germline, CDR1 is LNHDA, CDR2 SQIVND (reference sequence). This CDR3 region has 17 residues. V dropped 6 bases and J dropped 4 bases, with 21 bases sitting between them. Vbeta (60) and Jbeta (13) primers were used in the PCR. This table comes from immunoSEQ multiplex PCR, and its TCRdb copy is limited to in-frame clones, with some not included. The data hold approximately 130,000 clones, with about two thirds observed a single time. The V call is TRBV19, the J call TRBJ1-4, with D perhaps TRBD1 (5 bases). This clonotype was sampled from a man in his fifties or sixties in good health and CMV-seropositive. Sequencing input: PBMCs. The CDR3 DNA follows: TGTGCCAGTAGAAGTAAGGTATCAGGGTCGGATAATGAAAAACTGTTTTTT. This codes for CASRSKVSGSDNEKLFF.